The 21 T cell receptor beta chains below were found in one sample sequenced in a study of blood T cell repertoires in COVID-19 (dated by TCRdb to about 2020). The library was made by the immunoSEQ multiplex PCR assay. The table comes from immuneACCESS by way of TCRdb, which keeps in-frame sequences with V and J called. Part of the clones is missing from these tables; in studies checked, under half for an unresolved V gene and the rest for unknown reasons. The sample table holds approximately 280,000 clones, of which around nine tenths were seen once. Approximately 2.4% of the sample rests with the top ten. Sequenced material: PBMCs or T cells enriched from blood (not recorded which). The receptors come from a woman between 18 and 30 years old who had recovered from COVID-19.

This sequence joins TRBV18 and TRBJ2-2; maybe TRBD1 (6 bases). Germline V CDR1 and CDR2: KGHSH, LQKENI. This CDR3 spans 15 amino acids. Trimming stripped 3 bases from V and 5 bases from J, with 13 bases between. In DNA form, the CDR3 reads TGTGCCAGCTCACCCGAACAGGGAGAGACCGGGGAGCTGTTTTTT. Residues: CASSPEQGETGELFF.

The chain joins TRBV5-1 to TRBJ1-6; a weak D match, TRBD1 (6 bases). CDR3 size: 16 residues. V dropped 0 bases and J dropped 5 bases, with 12 bases sitting between them. Germline V gives CDR1 SGHRS, CDR2 YFSETQ. CDR3 sequence: CASSLGSGQNNSPLHF. For the CDR3, the DNA is TGCGCCAGCAGCTTGGGTTCCGGACAGAATAATTCACCCCTCCACTTT.

The chain recombines TRBV18 with TRBJ1-5; possible D gene TRBD1, 5 bases. Germline V gene sequence: CDR1 KGHSH, CDR2 LQKENI. The CDR3 sequence is 14 residues long. V lost 5 bases and J 7 bases, leaving 15 bases between the germline ends. The chain's CDR3 is CASSTGVRAQPQHF. For the CDR3, the DNA is TGTGCCAGCTCAACGGGGGTGAGGGCCCAGCCCCAGCATTTT.

This clone came up a few times. This chain joins TRBV10-3 and TRBJ1-1; D unclear. Germline loops: CDR1 ENHRY, CDR2 SYGVKD. Trimming removed 7 bases from V and 5 bases from J, with 23 bases in between. CDR3 size: 16 residues. The CDR3 reads CAIIRVSKEGGTEAFF. CDR3 in DNA: TGTGCCATCATAAGGGTCTCGAAGGAAGGCGGGACTGAAGCTTTCTTT.

This chain links TRBV28 with TRBJ2-7, with D possibly matching TRBD1 (5 bases). CDR3 length: 14 residues. The V end was cut by 4 bases, the J end by 6 bases, with 16 bases between. Germline V lookup: CDR1 MDHEN, CDR2 SYDVKM. In nucleotides, the CDR3 is TGTGCCAGCAGTTCACCAGGGTCCACCCTCGAGCAGTACTTC. It encodes CASSSPGSTLEQYF.

The J gene is TRBJ2-1, the V gene TRBV10-3; 13 positions agree with TRBD2. Germline V gives CDR1 ENHRY, CDR2 SYGVKD. V shed 6 bases, J shed 7 bases, and the junction held 6 bases outside the gene matches. CDR3 size: 15 residues. In nucleotides, the CDR3 is TGTGCCATCAGAAACGGACTAGCGGGAGCAAATGAGCAGTTCTTC. This gives the protein CAIRNGLAGANEQFF.

This chain connects TRBV7-9 to TRBJ2-2; D possibly corresponds to TRBD2 (5 bases). The CDR3 contains 15 residues. Between the trimmed V and J ends, which lost 4 bases and 0 bases, there was a span of 9 bases. The germline gives CDR1 SEHNR, CDR2 FQNEAQ (reference sequence). Here the CDR3 DNA reads TGTGCCAGCAGCTCCGAGGGTGCGAACACCGGGGAGCTGTTTTTT. This translates into CASSSEGANTGELFF.

J is TRBJ1-4 and V is TRBV30; D may be TRBD1 (6 bases). The CDR3 is made up of 16 amino acids. Germline V lookup: CDR1 GTSNPN, CDR2 SVGIG (reference sequence). Between the trimmed V and J ends, which lost 1 base and 7 bases, there was a span of 19 bases. CDR3 protein: CAWSETRILRGEKLFF. The CDR3 DNA follows: TGTGCCTGGAGTGAGACCCGGATCCTCAGGGGTGAAAAACTGTTTTTT.

The chain uses TRBV5-6 and TRBJ2-7; 12 nucleotides line up with TRBD2. CDR1 is SGHDT, CDR2 YYEEEE, per germline. CDR3 length: 15 amino acids. V lost 4 bases and J lost 3; bases outside the gene matches: 5. CDR3 amino acids: CASSGGLAGHYEQYF. DNA for the CDR3: TGTGCCAGCAGCGGCGGACTAGCGGGGCACTACGAGCAGTACTTC.

This chain joins TRBV9 and TRBJ1-2; D is undetermined. The CDR3 contains 14 residues. The V end was cut by 0 bases, the J end by 7 bases, with 13 bases between. The germline gives CDR1 SGDLS, CDR2 YYNGEE. The CDR3 protein is CASSVDHRGPGYTF. CDR3 nucleotides: TGTGCCAGCAGCGTAGATCACCGTGGCCCTGGCTACACCTTC.

The gene calls are TRBV11-2 and TRBJ2-3; TRBD2 matches 12 bases. Germline V gives CDR1 SGHAT, CDR2 FQNNGV. CDR3 length: 15 amino acids. V shed 6 bases, J shed 4 bases, and the junction held 5 bases outside the gene matches. CDR3 sequence reads: CASSTSGRFADTQYF. The CDR3 region has the DNA TGTGCCAGCAGTACTAGCGGGAGGTTCGCAGATACGCAGTATTTT.

The gene calls are TRBV10-1 and TRBJ2-1; 9 nucleotides match TRBD2. CDR3 length: 14 residues. Germline CDR1 and CDR2: WNHNN and SYGVQD (reference sequence). The junction had 8 bases not matched to a gene; V was cut back by 9 bases and J by 5 bases. CDR3 residues: CARAGTSYDNEQFF. Here the CDR3 DNA reads TGCGCCAGAGCCGGGACTAGCTATGACAATGAGCAGTTCTTC.

This sequence joins TRBV7-9 and TRBJ2-6; 9 bases fit TRBD2. This CDR3 comprises 19 residues. From germline, CDR1 is SEHNR and CDR2 FQNEAQ (reference sequence). The V and J ends lost 5 bases and 1 base, in that order; junction bases with no gene match: 12. CDR3 nucleotides: TGTGCCAGCAGCCCGGACCTTGGGCGGGGGGGATCTGGGGCCAACGTCCTGACTTTC. The encoded protein is CASSPDLGRGGSGANVLTF.

The chain couples TRBV5-5 to TRBJ1-2; D call uncertain. Trimming pared 2 bases from V and 6 bases from J, leaving 14 bases between. Germline assignment: CDR1 SGHKS and CDR2 YYEKEE (reference sequence). The CDR3 loop spans 14 amino acids. This chain's CDR3 is CASSFFPGSDGYTF. In DNA form, the CDR3 reads TGTGCCAGCAGCTTTTTTCCGGGTAGCGATGGCTACACCTTC.

This chain joins TRBV11-2 and TRBJ1-6, with TRBD1 identical over 8 bases. This CDR3 region has 15 residues. With V trimmed by 5 bases and J by 10 bases, 10 bases remained unmatched. Per germline, CDR1 SGHAT and CDR2 FQNNGV. In DNA, the CDR3 is TGTGCCAGCAGCCCATGGACAGGGTCAGGGTCACCCCTCCACTTT. It translates to CASSPWTGSGSPLHF.

This clone was found once. Here the CDR3 reads CASSQDLTSGPTSTDTQYF. The DNA for the CDR3 is TGTGCCAGCAGCCAAGATTTGACTAGCGGGCCTACTAGCACAGATACGCAGTATTTT. The chain uses TRBV3-1 (or the pseudogene TRBV3-2) and TRBJ2-3; TRBD2 agrees at 10 bases. V trimming: 0 bases; J trimming: 0 bases; junction bases outside the gene matches: 9. Per germline, CDR1 LGHDT and CDR2 YNNKEL (reference sequence). The CDR3 spans 19 residues.

This chain joins TRBV7-8 and TRBJ2-3; D is undetermined. Looked up from germline, CDR1 is SGHVS and CDR2 is FQNEAQ. CDR3 size: 16 residues. Trimming cost V 1 base and J 0 bases, with 11 bases left between them. CDR3 in DNA: TGTGCCAGCAGCTTAGATGAGGAGCCGAGCACAGATACGCAGTATTTT. The encoded protein is CASSLDEEPSTDTQYF.

In DNA form, the CDR3 reads TGTGCCAGCAGCGAACTAGCGGGGGTGCTCACAGATACGCAGTATTTT. Its protein is CASSELAGVLTDTQYF. The chain joins TRBV7-9 to TRBJ2-3; 11 bases agree with TRBD2. CDR1 is SEHNR and CDR2 is FQNEAQ in the germline V gene (reference sequence). CDR3 length equals 16 residues. With 5 bases clipped from V and 2 bases from J, the junction kept 6 bases outside the gene matches.

The chain has TRBV7-2 and TRBJ1-1; D not resolved. Between the trimmed V and J ends, which lost 2 bases and 10 bases, there was a span of 14 bases. Germline assignment: CDR1 SGHTA and CDR2 FQGNSA. This CDR3 region has 13 residues. CDR3 loop: CASSLKKPSGAFF. CDR3 in DNA: TGTGCCAGCAGCTTAAAGAAGCCCTCGGGAGCTTTCTTT.

The rearrangement joins TRBV29-1 to TRBJ2-3, with D possibly TRBD1 on 5 matching bases. Germline values: CDR1 SQVTM, CDR2 ANQGSEA. This CDR3 region has 14 residues. V was cut by 8 bases and J by 5 bases, with 20 bases left in between. DNA for the CDR3: TGCAGCTCCCTTGGGGCTAGATCGCAAGATACGCAGTATTTT. It yields the protein CSSLGARSQDTQYF.

A few counts support this clone. The DNA of the CDR3 is TGTGCCAGCTCACCACCGGTACAGGGGGTAAGCAACGAGCAGTACTTC. It encodes CASSPPVQGVSNEQYF. The gene calls are TRBV18 and TRBJ2-7, with 8 bases fitting TRBD1. Germline CDR1 KGHSH, CDR2 LQKENI. V lost 0 bases and J lost 5; bases outside the gene matches: 9. CDR3 size: 16 residues.